This TCR beta chain is from a study of T cells in Graves' hyperthyroidism and ophthalmopathy. The CDR3 regions of TCR beta were amplified from RNA transcripts. Using the HTBI primer set, a first-round RT-PCR was run on the TCR CDR3. TCRdb called the multiplex PCR reads again in MiXCR, with one record for every CDR3 protein. The sample holds a few hundred thousand distinct CDR3 sequences; about a sixth are singletons and the top ten take under 3.5%. V was pared by 1 base and J by 2 bases, with 9 bases between. The CDR3 spans 15 residues. Germline-derived CDR1 and CDR2 are KGHSH and LQKENI. The sample taken for sequencing was blood. This TCR came from a woman aged 40 to 55 with Graves' ophthalmopathy. This sequence joins TRBV18 and TRBJ1-5; no clear D. The CDR3 loop is CASSPRGQGNQPQHF. The CDR3 DNA reads as TGTGCCAGCTCACCACGGGGTCAGGGCAATCAGCCCCAGCATTTT.